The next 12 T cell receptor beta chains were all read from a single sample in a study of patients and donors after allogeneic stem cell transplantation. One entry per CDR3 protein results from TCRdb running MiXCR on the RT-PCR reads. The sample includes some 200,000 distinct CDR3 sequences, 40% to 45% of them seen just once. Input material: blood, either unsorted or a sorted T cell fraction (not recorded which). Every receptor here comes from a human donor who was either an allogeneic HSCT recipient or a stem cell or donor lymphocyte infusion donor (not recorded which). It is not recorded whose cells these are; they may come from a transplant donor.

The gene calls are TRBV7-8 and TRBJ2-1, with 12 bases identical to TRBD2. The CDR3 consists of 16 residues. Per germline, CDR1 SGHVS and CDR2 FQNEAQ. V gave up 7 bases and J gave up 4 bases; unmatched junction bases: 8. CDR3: CASTQPSGRGYNEQFF. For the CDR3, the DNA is TGTGCCAGCACCCAACCTAGCGGGAGGGGGTACAATGAGCAGTTCTTC.

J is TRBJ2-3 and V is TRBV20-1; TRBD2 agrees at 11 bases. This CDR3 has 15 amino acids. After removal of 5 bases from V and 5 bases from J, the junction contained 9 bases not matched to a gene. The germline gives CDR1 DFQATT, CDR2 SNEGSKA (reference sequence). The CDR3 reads CSAGILAGAIDTQYF. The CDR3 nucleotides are TGCAGTGCTGGGATACTAGCGGGAGCAATAGATACGCAGTATTTT.

CDR3 region: CASSLGLGLAGANEQFF. For the CDR3, the DNA is TGTGCCAGCAGTTTAGGGTTGGGACTAGCGGGAGCTAATGAGCAGTTCTTC. J is TRBJ2-1 and V is TRBV12-3 or TRBV12-4; 14 nucleotides align to TRBD2. The CDR3 is 17 residues long. V trimming: 1 base; J trimming: 7 bases; junction bases outside the gene matches: 6.

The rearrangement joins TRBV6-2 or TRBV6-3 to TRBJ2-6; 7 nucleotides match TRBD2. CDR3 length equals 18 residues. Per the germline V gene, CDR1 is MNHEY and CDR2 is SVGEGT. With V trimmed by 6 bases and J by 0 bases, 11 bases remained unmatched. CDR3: CASSPVGRHPSGANVLTF. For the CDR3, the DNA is TGTGCCAGCAGCCCAGTCGGGAGGCATCCCTCTGGGGCCAACGTCCTGACTTTC.

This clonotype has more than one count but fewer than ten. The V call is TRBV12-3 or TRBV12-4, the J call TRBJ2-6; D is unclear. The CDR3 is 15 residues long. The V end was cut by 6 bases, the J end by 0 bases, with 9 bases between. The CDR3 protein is CASRPSRSGANVLTF. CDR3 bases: TGTGCCAGCAGGCCCTCACGCTCTGGGGCCAACGTCCTGACTTTC.

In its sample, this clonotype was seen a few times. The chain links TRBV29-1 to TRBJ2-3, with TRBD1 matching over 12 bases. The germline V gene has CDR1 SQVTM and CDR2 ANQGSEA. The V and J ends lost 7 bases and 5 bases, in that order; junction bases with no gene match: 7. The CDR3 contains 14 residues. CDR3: CSERGQGAGDTQYF. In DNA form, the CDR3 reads TGCAGCGAACGGGGACAGGGGGCAGGAGATACGCAGTATTTT.

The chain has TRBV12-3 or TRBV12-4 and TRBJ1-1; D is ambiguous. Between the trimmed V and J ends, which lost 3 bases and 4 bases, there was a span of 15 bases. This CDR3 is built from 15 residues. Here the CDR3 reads CASSLFSGSGTEAFF. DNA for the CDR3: TGTGCCAGCAGTTTGTTTTCGGGGTCGGGCACTGAAGCTTTCTTT.

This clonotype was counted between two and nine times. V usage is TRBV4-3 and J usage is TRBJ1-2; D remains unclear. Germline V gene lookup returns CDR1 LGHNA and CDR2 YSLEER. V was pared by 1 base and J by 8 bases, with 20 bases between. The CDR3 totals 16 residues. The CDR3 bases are TGCGCCAGCAGCCAAGGACTCGACACCCGAGTGGGGGGCTACACCTTC. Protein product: CASSQGLDTRVGGYTF.

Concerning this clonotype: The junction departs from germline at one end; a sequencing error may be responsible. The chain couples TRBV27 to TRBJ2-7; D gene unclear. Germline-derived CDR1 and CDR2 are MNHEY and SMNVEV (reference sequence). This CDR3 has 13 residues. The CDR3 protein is CVSSLSISYEQYF. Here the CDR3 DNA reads TGTGTCAGCAGTTTATCGATAAGCTACGAGCAGTACTTC.

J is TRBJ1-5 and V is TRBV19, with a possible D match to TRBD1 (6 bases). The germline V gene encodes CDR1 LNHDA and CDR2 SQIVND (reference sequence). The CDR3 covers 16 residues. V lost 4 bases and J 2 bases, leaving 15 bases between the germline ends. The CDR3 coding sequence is TGTGCCAGTAGTAGAGAACCGGGGGCTGGCAATCAGCCCCAGCATTTT. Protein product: CASSREPGAGNQPQHF.

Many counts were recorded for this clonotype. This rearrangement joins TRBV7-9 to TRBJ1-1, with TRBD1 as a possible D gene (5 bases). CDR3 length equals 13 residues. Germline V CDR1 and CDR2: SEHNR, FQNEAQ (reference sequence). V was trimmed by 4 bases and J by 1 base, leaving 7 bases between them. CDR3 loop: CASSWDRNTEAFF. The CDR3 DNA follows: TGTGCCAGCAGCTGGGACCGGAACACTGAAGCTTTCTTT.

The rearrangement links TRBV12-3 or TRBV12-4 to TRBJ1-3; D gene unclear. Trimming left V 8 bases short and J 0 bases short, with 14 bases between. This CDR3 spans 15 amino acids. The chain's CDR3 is CASRWTFSSGNTIYF. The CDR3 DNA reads TGTGCCAGCCGGTGGACGTTCAGCTCTGGAAACACCATATATTTT.